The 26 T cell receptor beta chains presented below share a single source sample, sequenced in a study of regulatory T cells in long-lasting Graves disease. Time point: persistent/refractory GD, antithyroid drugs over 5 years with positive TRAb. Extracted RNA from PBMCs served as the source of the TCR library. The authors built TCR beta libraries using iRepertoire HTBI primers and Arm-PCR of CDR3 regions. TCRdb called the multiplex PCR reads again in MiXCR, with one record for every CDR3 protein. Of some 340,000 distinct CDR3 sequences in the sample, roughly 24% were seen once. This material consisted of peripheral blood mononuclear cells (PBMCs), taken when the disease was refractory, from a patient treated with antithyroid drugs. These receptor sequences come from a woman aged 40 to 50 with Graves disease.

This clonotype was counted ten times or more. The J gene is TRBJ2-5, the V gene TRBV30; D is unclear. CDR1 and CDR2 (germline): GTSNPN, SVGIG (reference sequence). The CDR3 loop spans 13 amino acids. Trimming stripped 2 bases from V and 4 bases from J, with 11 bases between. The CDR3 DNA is TGTGCCTGGAGTCCCGGCCTAGGAGAGACCCAGTACTTC. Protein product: CAWSPGLGETQYF.

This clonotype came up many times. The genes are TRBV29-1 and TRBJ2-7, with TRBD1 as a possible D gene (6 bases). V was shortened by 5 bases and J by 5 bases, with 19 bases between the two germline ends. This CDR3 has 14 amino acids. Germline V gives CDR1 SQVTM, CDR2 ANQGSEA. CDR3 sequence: CSVPVWQGIDEQYF. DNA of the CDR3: TGCAGCGTTCCAGTCTGGCAGGGGATCGACGAGCAGTACTTC.

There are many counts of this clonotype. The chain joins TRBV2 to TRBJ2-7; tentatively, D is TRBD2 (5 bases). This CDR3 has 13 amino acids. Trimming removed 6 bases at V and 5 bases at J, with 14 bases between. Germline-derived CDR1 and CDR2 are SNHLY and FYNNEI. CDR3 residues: CASRPTPGDEQYF. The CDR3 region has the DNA TGTGCCAGCAGACCCACCCCCGGGGACGAGCAGTACTTC.

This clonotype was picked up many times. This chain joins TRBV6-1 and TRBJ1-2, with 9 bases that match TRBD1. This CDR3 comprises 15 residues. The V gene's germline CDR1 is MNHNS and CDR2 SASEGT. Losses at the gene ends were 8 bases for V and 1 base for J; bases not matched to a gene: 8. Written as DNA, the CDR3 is TGTGCCAGCGCATCCCGGGACAGGGTTAACTATGGCTACACCTTC. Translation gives CASASRDRVNYGYTF.

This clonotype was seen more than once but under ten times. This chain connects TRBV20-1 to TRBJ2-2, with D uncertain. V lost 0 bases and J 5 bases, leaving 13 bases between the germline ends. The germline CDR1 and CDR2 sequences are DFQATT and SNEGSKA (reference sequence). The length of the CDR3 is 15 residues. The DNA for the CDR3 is TGCAGTGCTAGAGAAAGCCTCCTCAGGACCGGGGAGCTGTTTTTT. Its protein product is CSARESLLRTGELFF.

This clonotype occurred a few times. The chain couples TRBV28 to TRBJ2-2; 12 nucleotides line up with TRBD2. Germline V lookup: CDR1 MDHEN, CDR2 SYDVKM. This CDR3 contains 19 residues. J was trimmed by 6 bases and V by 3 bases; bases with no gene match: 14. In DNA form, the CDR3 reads TGTGCCAGCAGTTTTCCGGGTCTAGCGGGAGGGCCGGATTCCGGGGAGCTGTTTTTT. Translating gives CASSFPGLAGGPDSGELFF.

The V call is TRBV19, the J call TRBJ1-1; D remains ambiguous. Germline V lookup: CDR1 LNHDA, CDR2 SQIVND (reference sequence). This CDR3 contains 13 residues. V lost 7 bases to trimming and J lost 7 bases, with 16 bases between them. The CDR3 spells CASNRAAGNEAFF. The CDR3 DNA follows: TGTGCCAGTAACCGGGCAGCCGGAAATGAAGCTTTCTTT.

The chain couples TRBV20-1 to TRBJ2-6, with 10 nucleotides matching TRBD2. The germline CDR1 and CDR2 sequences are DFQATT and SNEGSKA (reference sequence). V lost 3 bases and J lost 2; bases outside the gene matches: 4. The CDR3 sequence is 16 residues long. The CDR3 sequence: CSASRLAGAGANVLTF. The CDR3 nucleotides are TGCAGTGCTAGTCGTCTAGCGGGAGCTGGGGCCAACGTCCTGACTTTC.

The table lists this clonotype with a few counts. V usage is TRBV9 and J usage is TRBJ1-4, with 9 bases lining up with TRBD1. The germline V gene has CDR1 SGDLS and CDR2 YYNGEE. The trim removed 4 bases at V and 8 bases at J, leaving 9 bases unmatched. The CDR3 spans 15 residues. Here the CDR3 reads CASSLTGTGREKLFF. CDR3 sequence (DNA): TGTGCCAGCAGCTTGACCGGGACAGGGAGGGAAAAACTGTTTTTT. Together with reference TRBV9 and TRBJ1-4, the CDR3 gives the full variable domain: DSGVTQTPKHLITATGQRVTLRCSPRSGDLSVYWYQQSLDQGLQFLIQYYNGEERAKGNILERFSAQQFPDLHSELNLSSLELGDSALYFCASSLTGTGREKLFFGSGTQLSVL.

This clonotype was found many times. The CDR3 DNA reads as TGTGCCAGCAGTTTAATCGATCCCTCTGGGGCCAACGTCCTGACTTTC. Amino acids: CASSLIDPSGANVLTF. The V gene is TRBV28, the J gene TRBJ2-6; no reliable D call. Between the trimmed V and J ends, which lost 2 bases and 0 bases, there was a span of 8 bases. Looked up from germline, CDR1 is MDHEN and CDR2 is SYDVKM. CDR3 length: 16 residues.

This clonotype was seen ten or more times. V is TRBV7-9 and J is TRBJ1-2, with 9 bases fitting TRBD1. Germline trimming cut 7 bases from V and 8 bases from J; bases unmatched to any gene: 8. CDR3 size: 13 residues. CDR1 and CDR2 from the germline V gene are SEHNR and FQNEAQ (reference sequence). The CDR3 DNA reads TGTGCCAGCACCACGGACAGGGGCCAAGGCTACACCTTC. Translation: CASTTDRGQGYTF.

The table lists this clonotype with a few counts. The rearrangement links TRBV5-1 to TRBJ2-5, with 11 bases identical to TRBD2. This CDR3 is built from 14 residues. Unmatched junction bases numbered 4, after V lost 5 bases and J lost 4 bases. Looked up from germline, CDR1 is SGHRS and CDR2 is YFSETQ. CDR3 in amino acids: CASRSTSGRETQYF. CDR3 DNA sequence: TGCGCCAGCAGAAGTACTAGCGGGAGAGAGACCCAGTACTTC.

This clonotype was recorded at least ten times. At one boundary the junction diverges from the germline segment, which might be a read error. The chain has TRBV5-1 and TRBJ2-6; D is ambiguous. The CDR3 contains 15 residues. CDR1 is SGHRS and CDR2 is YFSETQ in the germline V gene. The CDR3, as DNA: TGTGCCAGCAGCCAGGATTCCTCTGGGGCCAACGTCCTGACTTTC. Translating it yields CASSQDSSGANVLTF.

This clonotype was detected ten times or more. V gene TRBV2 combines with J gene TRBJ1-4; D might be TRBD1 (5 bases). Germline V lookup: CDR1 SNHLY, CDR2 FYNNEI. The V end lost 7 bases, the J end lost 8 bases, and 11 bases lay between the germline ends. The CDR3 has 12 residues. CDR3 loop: CASTRGDEKLFF. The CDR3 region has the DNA TGTGCCAGCACACGGGGGGACGAAAAACTGTTTTTT. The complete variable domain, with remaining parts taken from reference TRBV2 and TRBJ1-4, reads EPEVTQTPSHQVTQMGQEVILRCVPISNHLYFYWYRQILGQKVEFLVSFYNNEISEKSEIFDDQFSVERPDGSNFTLKIRSTKLEDSAMYFCASTRGDEKLFFGSGTQLSVL.

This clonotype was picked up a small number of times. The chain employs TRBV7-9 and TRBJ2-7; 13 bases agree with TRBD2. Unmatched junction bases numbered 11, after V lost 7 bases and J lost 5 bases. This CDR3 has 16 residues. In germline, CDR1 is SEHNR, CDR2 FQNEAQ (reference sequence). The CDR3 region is CASNLLAGGPRDEQYF. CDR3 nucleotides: TGTGCCAGCAACCTACTAGCGGGAGGGCCTCGCGACGAGCAGTACTTC.

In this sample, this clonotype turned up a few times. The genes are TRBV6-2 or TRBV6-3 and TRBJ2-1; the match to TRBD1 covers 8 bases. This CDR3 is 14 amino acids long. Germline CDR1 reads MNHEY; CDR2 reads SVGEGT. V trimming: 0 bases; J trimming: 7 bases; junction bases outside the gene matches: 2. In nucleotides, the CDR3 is TGTGCCAGCAGTTACTCTCAGGGGGCGAATGAGCAGTTCTTC. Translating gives CASSYSQGANEQFF.

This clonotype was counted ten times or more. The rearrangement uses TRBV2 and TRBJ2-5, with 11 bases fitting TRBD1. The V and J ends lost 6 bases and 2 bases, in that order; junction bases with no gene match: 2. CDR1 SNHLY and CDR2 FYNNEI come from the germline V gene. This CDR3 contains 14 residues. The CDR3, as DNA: TGTGCCAGCAGCCGGGACAGGGGGCAAGAGACCCAGTACTTC. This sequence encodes CASSRDRGQETQYF.

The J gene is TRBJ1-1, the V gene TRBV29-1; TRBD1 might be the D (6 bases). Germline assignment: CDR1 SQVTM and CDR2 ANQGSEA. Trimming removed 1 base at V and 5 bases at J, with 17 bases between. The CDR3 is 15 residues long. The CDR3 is CSVEGGGVPRTEAFF. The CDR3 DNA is TGCAGCGTTGAAGGGGGGGGCGTCCCGAGAACTGAAGCTTTCTTT.

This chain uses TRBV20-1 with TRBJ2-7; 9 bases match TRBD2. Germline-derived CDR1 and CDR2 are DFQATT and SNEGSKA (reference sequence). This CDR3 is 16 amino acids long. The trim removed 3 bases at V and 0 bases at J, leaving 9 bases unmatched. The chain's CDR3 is CSASRSSGTSSYEQYF. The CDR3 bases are TGCAGTGCTAGCCGGTCTAGCGGGACGAGCTCCTACGAGCAGTACTTC.

The CDR3 nucleotides read TGTGCCAGCAGACTAGCGGGGAGCAGCTCCTACGAGCAGTACTTC. Translation: CASRLAGSSSYEQYF. The chain employs TRBV6-1 and TRBJ2-7; 10 bases map to TRBD2. Germline CDR1 MNHNS, CDR2 SASEGT. After removal of 6 bases from V and 0 bases from J, the junction contained 5 bases not matched to a gene. The CDR3 runs 15 residues.

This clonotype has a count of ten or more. The CDR3 DNA reads as TGCAGCGTTGGCGGGACTACGGACTCTGGGGCCAACGTCCTGACTTTC. This translates into CSVGGTTDSGANVLTF. The rearrangement uses TRBV29-1 and TRBJ2-6, with 7 bases that match TRBD2. Germline V gene sequence: CDR1 SQVTM, CDR2 ANQGSEA. The CDR3 has 16 residues. The V gene end was trimmed by 4 bases and the J gene end by 0 bases; junction bases not matched to a gene: 6.

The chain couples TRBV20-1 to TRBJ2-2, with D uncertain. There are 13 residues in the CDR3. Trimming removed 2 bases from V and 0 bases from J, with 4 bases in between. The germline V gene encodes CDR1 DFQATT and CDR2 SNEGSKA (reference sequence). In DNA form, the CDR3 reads TGCAGTGCTAGACTAGCGAACACCGGGGAGCTGTTTTTT. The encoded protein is CSARLANTGELFF.

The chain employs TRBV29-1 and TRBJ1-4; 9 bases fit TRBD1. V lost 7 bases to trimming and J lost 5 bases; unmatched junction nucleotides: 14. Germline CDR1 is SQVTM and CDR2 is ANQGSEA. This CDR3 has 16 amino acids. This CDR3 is CSAWSGTGFRNEKLFF. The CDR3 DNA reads TGCAGCGCCTGGTCCGGGACAGGGTTTCGGAATGAAAAACTGTTTTTT.

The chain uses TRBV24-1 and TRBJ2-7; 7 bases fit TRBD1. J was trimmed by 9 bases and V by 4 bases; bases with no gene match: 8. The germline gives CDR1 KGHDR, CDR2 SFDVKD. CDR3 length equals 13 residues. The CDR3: CATSDVGQAVQYF. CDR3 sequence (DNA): TGTGCCACCAGTGACGTCGGACAGGCCGTGCAGTACTTC.

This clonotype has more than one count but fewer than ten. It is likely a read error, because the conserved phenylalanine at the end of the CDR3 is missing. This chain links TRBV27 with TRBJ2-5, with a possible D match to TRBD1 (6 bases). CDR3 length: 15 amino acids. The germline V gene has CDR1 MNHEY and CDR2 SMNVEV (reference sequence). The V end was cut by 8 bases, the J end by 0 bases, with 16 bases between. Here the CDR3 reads CASSVWGQYQETQYL. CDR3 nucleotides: TGTGCCAGCTCCGTTTGGGGACAATACCAAGAGACCCAGTACCTC.

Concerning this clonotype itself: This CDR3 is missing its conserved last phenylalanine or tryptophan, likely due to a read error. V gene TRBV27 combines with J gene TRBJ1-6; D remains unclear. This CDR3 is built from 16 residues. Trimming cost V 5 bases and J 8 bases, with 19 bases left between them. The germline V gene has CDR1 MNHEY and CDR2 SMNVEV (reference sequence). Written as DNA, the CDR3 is TGTGCCAGCAGTCGATTCCCCCCGGCACCAGATTCACCCCTCCACCTT. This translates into CASSRFPPAPDSPLHL.